This T cell receptor beta chain is from a study of blood T cells in healthy people across ages. Extractions gave at least 5 micrograms of total RNA per sample. Study-wide points: Roughly linear age-related decline in beta diversity appeared, significant by age around 42.

The use of a sample-barcoded 5' primer and a J-beta primer mix characterized a second PCR of about 7 to 12 cycles. Each cDNA molecule received a tag from a template-switch adaptor that had 12 random nucleotides. Paired-end reads containing CDR3 totaled no fewer than 3 million for each sample. From the 5' RACE reads, TCRdb called clonotypes with MiXCR, one entry per CDR3 protein. Of about 1.8 million distinct CDR3 sequences listed, 49% are singletons. Concerning this clonotype itself: Its antigen is undetermined.

This CDR3 is 14 amino acids long. Looked up from germline, CDR1 is SGHRS and CDR2 is YFSETQ. Trimming at V came to 5 bases and at J to 3 bases, leaving 6 bases not matched to a gene. The V and J genes are TRBV5-1 and TRBJ1-2; 8 bases agree with TRBD1. Sequenced input: blood. The receptor was isolated from a woman aged 40 to 49 in good health. In DNA, the CDR3 is TGCGCCAGCAGACCTGGGACAGGCTACTATGGCTACACCTTC. This translates into CASRPGTGYYGYTF.